The clone carrying this TCR beta chain was picked up a small number of times. Its specificity is unknown. A second roughly 6 to 11 cycle PCR used barcoded and J-beta primers. TCRdb ran MiXCR on the 5' RACE reads and lists one entry per CDR3 protein. The data hold roughly 640,000 distinct CDR3 sequences, with roughly 30% observed a single time. These data originate in a study of blood T cells in healthy people across ages. Notes on the study in general: Naive T cell percentage and TCR beta diversity correlated strongly. Roughly linearly, TCR beta diversity per million T cells fell as age increased.

The V gene's germline CDR1 is MNHEY and CDR2 SVGAGI. CDR3 length equals 14 residues. V lost 2 bases and J 4 bases, leaving 11 bases between the germline ends. This clonotype was sampled from a woman older than 75 in good health. The sequenced sample was blood. The V call is TRBV6-5, the J call TRBJ1-1; D might be TRBD1 (5 bases). The CDR3 region is CASSYISGGTEAFF. In DNA, the CDR3 is TGTGCCAGCAGTTACATCTCCGGGGGCACTGAAGCTTTCTTT.